This TCR beta chain emerged from a study of identical twins. Overall study results and limits: Models came in too low on out-of-frame TCR alpha sharing in monozygotic twins. Memory repertoires lacked the insertion deficit that abundant cord blood beta clonotypes showed. It was possible that invariant MAIT and iNKT cells partly confounded the zero-insertion analyses.

The germline V gene encodes CDR1 MNHEY and CDR2 SVGAGI. This CDR3 is built from 14 residues. Turning to this clonotype: Its antigen is unidentified. One end of the junction fails to match germline, which may point to a read error.

MiXCR was run by TCRdb on the 5' RACE reads, yielding one entry per CDR3 protein. The sample lists 1.5 million to 2 million distinct CDR3 sequences; less than 40% were seen once. Sequencing was done on a sample of cord blood. The origin of this receptor is a newborn girl in good health. V gene TRBV6-5 combines with J gene TRBJ2-7; 7 nucleotides match TRBD1. In DNA, the CDR3 is TGTGCCAGCGCGCCGGGTGGGACAGTATACGGGCAGTACTTC. This gives the protein CASAPGGTVYGQYF.